One T cell receptor (beta chain) is described in this entry. Its antigen is still unknown. The entry originates in a study of T-cell memory formation after mild COVID-19. Whole-study findings and limits: In second-wave clones peaking day 37, SARS-CoV-2 specificity remained unconfirmed.

Via MiXCR, TCRdb re-called the 5' RACE reads, giving one row per CDR3 protein. The sample lists roughly 480,000 distinct CDR3 sequences, approximately 25% occurring once. The clonotype was recovered from an adult woman who had mild COVID-19 (a few samples of this study predate the infection). Cell type and time point are not known. Sequences were obtained from PBMCs or a T cell subset sorted from them (not recorded which).

Written as DNA, the CDR3 is TGTGCCAGCAGCGTGGGGGGACTAGACTACGAGCAGTACTTC. Translation gives CASSVGGLDYEQYF. This chain links TRBV9 with TRBJ2-7; the match to TRBD2 covers 8 bases. This CDR3 region has 14 residues. Germline V lookup: CDR1 SGDLS, CDR2 YYNGEE. V shed 2 bases, J shed 3 bases, and the junction held 4 bases outside the gene matches. Complete variable domain (other parts from reference TRBV9 and TRBJ2-7): DSGVTQTPKHLITATGQRVTLRCSPRSGDLSVYWYQQSLDQGLQFLIQYYNGEERAKGNILERFSAQQFPDLHSELNLSSLELGDSALYFCASSVGGLDYEQYFGPGTRLTVT.